This T cell receptor beta chain was sequenced during a study of Ad26.COV2.S vaccination and SARS-CoV-2 variants. Study outcomes and limitations: The analyses of TCR breadth and depth may have understated the size of total T cell responses. Breadth, reportedly substantial, characterized the spike-specific CD8+ and CD4+ T cell responses after vaccination. Non-spike TCR breadth showed similarity between vaccine and placebo recipients. While placebo recipients had lower spike-specific TCR breadth, vaccine recipients had more.

A word on this clone: Its target is unknown.

TCRdb's table, derived via immunoSEQ multiplex PCR, lists solely in-frame clones and lacks some. The sample holds around 370,000 clones, approximately 90% seen once. The input for sequencing was peripheral blood, taken after recovery from COVID-19. The receptor was derived from a human donor who had recovered from COVID-19.

The CDR3 sequence is CASSPRTGGNYGYTF. DNA for the CDR3: TGTGCCAGCAGCCCTCGGACAGGGGGCAACTATGGCTACACCTTC. The chain carries TRBV9 and TRBJ1-2; 11 nucleotides agree with TRBD1. The CDR3 totals 15 residues. The ends lost 4 bases at V and 2 bases at J; junction bases unmatched: 4. Per the germline V gene, CDR1 is SGDLS and CDR2 is YYNGEE.